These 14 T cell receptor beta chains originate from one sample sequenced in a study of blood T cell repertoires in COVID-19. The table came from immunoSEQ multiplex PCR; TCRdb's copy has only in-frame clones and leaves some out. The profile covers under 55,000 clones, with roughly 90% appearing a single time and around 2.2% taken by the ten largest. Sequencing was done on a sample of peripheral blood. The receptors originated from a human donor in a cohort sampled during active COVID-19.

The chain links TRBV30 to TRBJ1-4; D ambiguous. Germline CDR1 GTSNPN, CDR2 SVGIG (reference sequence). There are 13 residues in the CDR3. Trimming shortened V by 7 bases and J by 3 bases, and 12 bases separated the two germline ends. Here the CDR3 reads CAYGVRSNEKLFF. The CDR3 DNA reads TGTGCCTACGGGGTGAGATCTAATGAAAAACTGTTTTTT.

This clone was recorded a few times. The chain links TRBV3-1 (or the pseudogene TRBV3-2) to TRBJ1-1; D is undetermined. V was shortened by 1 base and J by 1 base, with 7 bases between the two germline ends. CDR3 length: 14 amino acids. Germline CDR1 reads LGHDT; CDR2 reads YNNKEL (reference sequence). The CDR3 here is CASSQVLRNTEAFF. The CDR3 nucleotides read TGTGCCAGCAGCCAAGTCTTGCGGAACACTGAAGCTTTCTTT.

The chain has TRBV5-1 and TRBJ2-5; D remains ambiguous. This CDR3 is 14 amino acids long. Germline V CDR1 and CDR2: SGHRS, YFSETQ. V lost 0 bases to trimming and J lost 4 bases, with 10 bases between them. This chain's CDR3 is CASSLGGSGETQYF. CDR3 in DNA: TGCGCCAGCAGCTTGGGTGGGTCGGGAGAGACCCAGTACTTC.

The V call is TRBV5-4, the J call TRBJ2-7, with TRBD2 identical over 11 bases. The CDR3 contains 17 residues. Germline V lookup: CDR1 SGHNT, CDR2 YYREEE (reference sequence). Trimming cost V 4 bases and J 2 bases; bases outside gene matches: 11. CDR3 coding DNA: TGTGCCAGCAGCCTGGACCAAGGGGGACTAGCGGCCTACGAGCAGTACTTC. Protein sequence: CASSLDQGGLAAYEQYF. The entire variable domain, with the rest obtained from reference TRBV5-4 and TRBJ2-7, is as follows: ETGVTQSPTHLIKTRGQQVTLRCSSQSGHNTVSWYQQALGQGPQFIFQYYREEENGRGNFPPRFSGLQFPNYSSELNVNALELDDSALYLCASSLDQGGLAAYEQYFGPGTRLTVT.

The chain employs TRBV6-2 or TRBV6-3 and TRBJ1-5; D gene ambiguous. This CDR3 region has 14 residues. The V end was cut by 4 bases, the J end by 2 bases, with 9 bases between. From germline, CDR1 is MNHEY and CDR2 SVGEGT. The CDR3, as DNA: TGTGCCAGCAGTTGGCTCAGTGGCAATCAGCCCCAGCATTTT. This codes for CASSWLSGNQPQHF.

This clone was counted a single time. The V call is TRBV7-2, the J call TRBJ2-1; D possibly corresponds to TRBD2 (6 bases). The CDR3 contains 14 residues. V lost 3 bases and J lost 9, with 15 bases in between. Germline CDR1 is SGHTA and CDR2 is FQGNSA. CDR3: CASSFGTDNSEQFF. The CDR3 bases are TGTGCCAGCAGCTTCGGGACTGACAATAGTGAGCAGTTCTTC. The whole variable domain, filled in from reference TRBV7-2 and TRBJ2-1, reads GAGVSQSPSNKVTEKGKDVELRCDPISGHTALYWYRQSLGQGLEFLIYFQGNSAPDKSGLPSDRFSAERTGGSVSTLTIQRTQQEDSAVYLCASSFGTDNSEQFFGPGTRLTVL.

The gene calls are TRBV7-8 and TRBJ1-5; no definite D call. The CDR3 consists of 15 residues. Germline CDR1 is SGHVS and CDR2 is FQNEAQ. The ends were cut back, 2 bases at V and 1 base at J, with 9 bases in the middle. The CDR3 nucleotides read TGTGCCAGCAGCTTATGGGAGGGAAGCAATCAGCCCCAGCATTTT. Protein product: CASSLWEGSNQPQHF.

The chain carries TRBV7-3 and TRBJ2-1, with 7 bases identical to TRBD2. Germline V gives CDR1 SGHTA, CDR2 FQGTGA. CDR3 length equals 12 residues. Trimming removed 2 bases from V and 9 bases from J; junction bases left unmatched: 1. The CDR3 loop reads CASSLSGGEQFF. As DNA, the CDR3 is TGTGCCAGCAGCTTATCGGGGGGTGAGCAGTTCTTC.

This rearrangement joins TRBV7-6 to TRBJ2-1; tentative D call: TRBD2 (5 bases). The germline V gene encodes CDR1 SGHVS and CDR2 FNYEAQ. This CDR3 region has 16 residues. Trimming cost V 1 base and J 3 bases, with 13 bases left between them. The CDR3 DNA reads TGTGCCAGCAGCTTAGAACAGCGCAGCGGCTACAATGAGCAGTTCTTC. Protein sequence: CASSLEQRSGYNEQFF. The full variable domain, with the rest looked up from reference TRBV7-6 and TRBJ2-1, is GAGVSQSPRYKVTKRGQDVALRCDPISGHVSLYWYRQALGQGPEFLTYFNYEAQQDKSGLPNDRFSAERPEGSISTLTIQRTEQRDSAMYRCASSLEQRSGYNEQFFGPGTRLTVL.

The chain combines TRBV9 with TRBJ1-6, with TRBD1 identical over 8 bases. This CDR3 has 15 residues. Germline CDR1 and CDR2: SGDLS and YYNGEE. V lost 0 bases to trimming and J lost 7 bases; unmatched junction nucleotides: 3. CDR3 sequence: CASSVEGQVNSPLHF. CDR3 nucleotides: TGTGCCAGCAGCGTAGAGGGACAGGTAAATTCACCCCTCCACTTT.

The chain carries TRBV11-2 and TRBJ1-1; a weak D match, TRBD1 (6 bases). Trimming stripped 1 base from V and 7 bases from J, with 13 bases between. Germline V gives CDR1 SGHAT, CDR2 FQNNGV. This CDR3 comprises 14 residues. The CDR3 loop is CASSLAGGTFEAFF. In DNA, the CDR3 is TGTGCCAGCAGCTTAGCGGGGGGCACATTTGAAGCTTTCTTT.

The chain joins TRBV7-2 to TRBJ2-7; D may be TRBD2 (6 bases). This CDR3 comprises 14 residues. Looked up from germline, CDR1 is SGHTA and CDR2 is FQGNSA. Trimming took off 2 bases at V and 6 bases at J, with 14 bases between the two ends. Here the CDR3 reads CASSLTRDLTEQYF. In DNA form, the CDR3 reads TGTGCCAGCAGCTTAACGCGGGATCTTACCGAGCAGTACTTC.

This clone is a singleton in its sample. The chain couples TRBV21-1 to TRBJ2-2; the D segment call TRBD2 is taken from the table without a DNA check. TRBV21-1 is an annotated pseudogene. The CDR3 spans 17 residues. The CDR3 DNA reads TGTGCCAGCAGCAAAGGTGCGGGGCGCCCGAACACCGGGGAGCTGTTTTTT. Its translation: CASSKGAGRPNTGELFF.

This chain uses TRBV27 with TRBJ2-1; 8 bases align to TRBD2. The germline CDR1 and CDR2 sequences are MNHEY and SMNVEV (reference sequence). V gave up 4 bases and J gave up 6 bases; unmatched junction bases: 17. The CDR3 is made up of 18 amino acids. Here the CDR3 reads CASSSTKQSGGLFNEQFF. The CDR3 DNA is TGTGCCAGCAGTTCAACCAAACAAAGCGGGGGACTCTTCAATGAGCAGTTCTTC.